Each of the 13 T cell receptor beta chains below was sequenced from the same sample in a study of blood T cell repertoires in COVID-19. TCRdb's table, derived via immunoSEQ multiplex PCR, lists solely in-frame clones and lacks some. Here the sample spans approximately 58,000 clones, more than 65% being singletons. Sequenced: peripheral blood. The receptors were sampled from an older woman with acute or convalescent COVID-19.

This clone has more than one count but fewer than ten. This chain uses TRBV3-1 (or the pseudogene TRBV3-2) with TRBJ1-6; 9 bases are a match to TRBD1. This CDR3 is built from 16 residues. V gave up 3 bases and J gave up 10 bases; unmatched junction bases: 10. Germline assignment: CDR1 LGHDT and CDR2 YNNKEL (reference sequence). This CDR3 is CASSHFRDRDLSPLHF. The CDR3 DNA is TGTGCCAGCAGCCATTTCCGGGACAGGGACTTGTCACCCCTCCACTTT.

The V gene is TRBV19, the J gene TRBJ2-5; 8 bases agree with TRBD1. The length of the CDR3 is 14 residues. The V and J ends lost 6 bases and 1 base, in that order; junction bases with no gene match: 4. Germline V CDR1 and CDR2: LNHDA, SQIVND (reference sequence). The DNA for the CDR3 is TGTGCCAGTAGCCCTACAGGGGGCCAAGAGACCCAGTACTTC. Translated: CASSPTGGQETQYF.

This chain joins TRBV9 and TRBJ1-1; the D is unclear. The CDR3 sequence is 14 residues long. Trimming removed 1 base at V and 0 bases at J, with 7 bases between. CDR1 is SGDLS, CDR2 YYNGEE, per germline. The CDR3 here is CASSVNTMNTEAFF. The CDR3 DNA follows: TGTGCCAGCAGCGTAAACACTATGAACACTGAAGCTTTCTTT. Full variable domain (missing parts from reference TRBV9 and TRBJ1-1): DSGVTQTPKHLITATGQRVTLRCSPRSGDLSVYWYQQSLDQGLQFLIQYYNGEERAKGNILERFSAQQFPDLHSELNLSSLELGDSALYFCASSVNTMNTEAFFGQGTRLTVV.

This rearrangement joins TRBV5-1 to TRBJ2-7; 9 bases align to TRBD1. Germline V gene lookup returns CDR1 SGHRS and CDR2 YFSETQ. CDR3 size: 15 residues. Unmatched junction bases numbered 9, after V lost 4 bases and J lost 4 bases. The CDR3 sequence: CASSHSGTGTYEQYF. The CDR3, as DNA: TGCGCCAGCAGCCACTCCGGGACAGGGACTTACGAGCAGTACTTC.

This chain uses TRBV4-2 with TRBJ1-6, with D maybe TRBD1 (5 bases). V was pared by 0 bases and J by 5 bases, with 11 bases between. This CDR3 is 16 amino acids long. CDR1 and CDR2 from the germline V gene are LGHNA and YNFKEQ. CDR3 nucleotide sequence: TGTGCCAGCAGCCAAGATCGGACACCCAATAATTCACCCCTCCACTTT. Its protein is CASSQDRTPNNSPLHF.

The rearrangement links TRBV5-1 to TRBJ1-3; D is undetermined. In germline, CDR1 is SGHRS, CDR2 YFSETQ. The CDR3 totals 15 residues. The V gene lost 5 bases and the J gene lost 0 bases, with 12 bases spanning the gap. The DNA for the CDR3 is TGCGCCAGCAGGCCCGACACGTTCTCTGGAAACACCATATATTTT. It is translated as CASRPDTFSGNTIYF.

This chain connects TRBV5-1 to TRBJ1-4, with 10 bases that match TRBD1. J gave up 7 bases and V 2 bases, and 5 bases lay outside the gene matches. The CDR3 extends over 15 amino acids. Germline values: CDR1 SGHRS, CDR2 YFSETQ. The CDR3 reads CASSLGQGETEKLFF. The CDR3 DNA is TGCGCCAGCAGCTTAGGACAGGGGGAGACTGAAAAACTGTTTTTT.

The chain is built from TRBV4-2 and TRBJ1-2, with 7 bases identical to TRBD1. The CDR3 has 15 residues. V dropped 1 base and J dropped 7; count of bases not matched to a gene: 9. CDR1 LGHNA and CDR2 YNFKEQ come from the germline V gene. CDR3 in amino acids: CASSQGRGGQAGYTF. The CDR3 DNA reads TGTGCCAGCAGCCAAGGGAGGGGAGGACAGGCTGGCTACACCTTC.

This chain links TRBV7-3 with TRBJ1-5; D perhaps matches TRBD1 (6 bases). The CDR3 extends over 20 amino acids. Per the germline V gene, CDR1 is SGHTA and CDR2 is FQGTGA. V was clipped by 2 bases and J by 0 bases, with 23 bases between them. The CDR3 DNA reads as TGTGCCAGCAGCTTATTTCGGGGGGCACCACTATACTATAGCAATCAGCCCCAGCATTTT. The encoded protein is CASSLFRGAPLYYSNQPQHF.

Notes on this clone: An end of the junction does not agree with germline; a read error may underlie this. The genes are TRBV6-1 and TRBJ1-5; TRBD1 matches at 7 bases. The CDR3 has 14 residues. Germline V gene data show CDR1 as MNHNS and CDR2 as SASEGT. CDR3 protein: CASIERQGVQPQHF. The CDR3 DNA reads TGTGCCAGCATTGAAAGACAGGGTGTGCAGCCCCAGCATTTT.

This clone was seen just once. This chain connects TRBV9 to TRBJ2-7; 9 nucleotides match TRBD1. CDR3 length: 15 residues. Per the germline V gene, CDR1 is SGDLS and CDR2 is YYNGEE. J gave up 3 bases and V 0 bases, and 4 bases lay outside the gene matches. CDR3 DNA: TGTGCCAGCAGCGTAGGACAGGGGGAGTTCTACGAGCAGTACTTC. Protein: CASSVGQGEFYEQYF.

This clone was seen only once. The chain recombines TRBV6-5 with TRBJ2-2, with TRBD1 matching over 8 bases. This CDR3 is 15 amino acids long. J was trimmed by 9 bases and V by 4 bases; bases with no gene match: 10. Germline V gene sequence: CDR1 MNHEY, CDR2 SVGAGI. This chain's CDR3 is CASSFGVQGVRELFF. CDR3 bases: TGTGCCAGCAGTTTTGGTGTACAGGGGGTTAGGGAGCTGTTTTTT.

The rearrangement uses TRBV10-2 and TRBJ1-6; D gene unclear. Trimming cost V 2 bases and J 6 bases, with 17 bases left between them. Germline V gives CDR1 WSHSY, CDR2 SAAADI. There are 17 residues in the CDR3. CDR3 in amino acids: CASSETSWGGSNSPLHF. As DNA, the CDR3 is TGCGCCAGCAGTGAGACCTCCTGGGGAGGGAGTAATTCACCCCTCCACTTT.